The rows below give T cell receptor beta chains drawn from one sample of a study of blood T cells in healthy people across ages. One entry per CDR3 protein results from TCRdb running MiXCR on the 5' RACE reads. This table has roughly 730,000 distinct CDR3 sequences, just over 55% appearing once. Sequencing was carried out using blood. All receptors derive from a middle-aged man in good health. Each CDR3 is given with its conserved first and last residue.

v_call: TRBV7-9
cdr3_aa: CASSSPASGRVQETQYF

v_call: TRBV6-1
cdr3_aa: CASSEKNSYGYTF

v_call: TRBV28
cdr3_aa: CASSPTPYAQYF

v_call: TRBV7-9
cdr3_aa: CASSLDSGQANGYTF

v_call: TRBV29-1
cdr3_aa: CSVQGTSGELFF

v_call: TRBV15
cdr3_aa: CATSREWYFYGYTF

v_call: TRBV2
cdr3_aa: CASSDSGPTHYGYTF

v_call: TRBV20-1
cdr3_aa: CSARGGFKETQYF

v_call: TRBV12-3/TRBV12-4
cdr3_aa: CASSFVRVPQYF

v_call: TRBV2
cdr3_aa: CASGPQFNSPLHF

v_call: TRBV4-3
cdr3_aa: CAGSQGRANYGYTF

v_call: TRBV28
cdr3_aa: CASSLGGRTETQYF

v_call: TRBV5-4
cdr3_aa: CASSSPQGEETQYF

v_call: TRBV7-6
cdr3_aa: CASSSVRNTGELFF

v_call: TRBV10-3
cdr3_aa: CAIGVQGPNYEQYF

v_call: TRBV7-8
cdr3_aa: CASSLAPGPQGNEQFF

v_call: TRBV29-1
cdr3_aa: CSVAGYSYNEQFF

v_call: TRBV5-1
cdr3_aa: CASSLEAGATNTEAFF

v_call: TRBV24-1
cdr3_aa: CATSDPSRPTSSSGTYNEQFF

v_call: TRBV12-3/TRBV12-4
cdr3_aa: CASSPRQNTEAFF

v_call: TRBV20-1
cdr3_aa: CSARRRTSAYNEQFF

v_call: TRBV12-3/TRBV12-4
cdr3_aa: CASSFILAHEQFF

v_call: TRBV7-9
cdr3_aa: CASSPGQGNHNEQFF

v_call: TRBV7-3
cdr3_aa: CASSSSGIPYNEQFF

v_call: TRBV7-2
cdr3_aa: CASSQISGETQYF

v_call: TRBV12-3/TRBV12-4
cdr3_aa: CASSPRGRRTEAFF

v_call: TRBV7-9
cdr3_aa: CASSIEGGRTLNYGYTF